This T cell receptor (beta chain) is drawn from a study of STAT5B mutations in CD4+ large granular lymphocyte leukemia. Study-wide results and caveats: Approximately 25% of private leukemic clonotypes occurred rarely in other patients' non-leukemic repertoires.

Sequencing was at survey level. Only in-frame clones appear in the TCRdb table, and some are missing; sequencing was by immunoSEQ multiplex PCR. Seen here are about 33,000 clones, around four fifths observed once, and the top ten hold roughly 0.31%. Buffy coats from healthy blood donors served as controls. There are a few counts of this clone. Its target is not known. This clonotype originated in a human donor in good health. The sequencing input was CD4+ T cells from blood buffy coats.

The CDR3 here is CASSEHSYEQYF. The CDR3, as DNA: TGTGCCAGCAGTGAACATTCCTACGAGCAGTACTTC. V and J are TRBV2 and TRBJ2-7; D unresolved. The CDR3 has 12 residues. CDR1 and CDR2 (germline): SNHLY, FYNNEI. V was cut by 2 bases and J by 1 base, with 3 bases left in between.